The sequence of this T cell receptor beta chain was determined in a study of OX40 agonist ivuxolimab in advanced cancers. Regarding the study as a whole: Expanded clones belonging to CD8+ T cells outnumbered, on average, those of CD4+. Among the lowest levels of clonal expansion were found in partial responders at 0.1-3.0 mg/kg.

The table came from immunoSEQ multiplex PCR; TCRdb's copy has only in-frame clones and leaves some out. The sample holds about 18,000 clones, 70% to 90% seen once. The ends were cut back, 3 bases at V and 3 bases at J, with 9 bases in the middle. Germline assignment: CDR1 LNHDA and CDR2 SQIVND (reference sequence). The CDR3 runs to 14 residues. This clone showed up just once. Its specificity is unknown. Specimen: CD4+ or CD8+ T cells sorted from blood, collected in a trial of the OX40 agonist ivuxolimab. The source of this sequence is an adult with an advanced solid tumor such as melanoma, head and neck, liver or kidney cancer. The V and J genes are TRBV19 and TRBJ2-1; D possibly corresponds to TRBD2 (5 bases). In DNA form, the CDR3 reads TGTGCCAGTAGTATGAGAGACTACTACAATGAGCAGTTCTTC. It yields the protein CASSMRDYYNEQFF.